The rows below give T cell receptor beta chains drawn from one sample of a study of monozygotic twins with inflammatory bowel disease. TCRdb re-called the 5' RACE reads and shows each CDR3 protein once, DNA omitted. This table lists more than 350,000 distinct CDR3 sequences. Source material: blood. These receptors were taken from a human donor with ulcerative colitis or Crohn's disease, or a healthy co-twin of an affected twin (not recorded which). The CDR3 runs from the conserved cysteine through the conserved F or W.

j_call v_call cdr3_aa
TRBJ2-3 TRBV6-5 CASSYVGSRDTQYF
TRBJ2-1 TRBV6-5 CASSYQDGYEQFF
TRBJ2-1 TRBV7-9 CASSPRGAHEQFF
TRBJ2-1 TRBV3-1 CASSQGLAGSVSYNEQFF
TRBJ1-4 TRBV28 CASSRTGEKLFF
TRBJ1-5 TRBV4-1 CASSQPGGGTGGNQPQHF
TRBJ2-1 TRBV7-2 CASSYLGPSSYNEQFF
TRBJ2-2 TRBV24-1 CATSKYGTSGNNGELFF
TRBJ2-3 TRBV14 CASSQDRTSVFWSGQYF
TRBJ2-7 TRBV29-1 CSVGGSTMEQYF
TRBJ2-1 TRBV10-3 CAISEEIGSYNEQFF
TRBJ2-5 TRBV7-2 CASSTPGEETQYF
TRBJ2-5 TRBV10-2 CASSDPNRGGTQYF
TRBJ2-1 TRBV5-1 CASSLGGALDNEQFF
TRBJ2-1 TRBV19 CASSLIAHEQFF
TRBJ1-2 TRBV20-1 CSASRGALNYGYTF
TRBJ2-3 TRBV9 CASSVFSGVRTDTQYF
TRBJ2-3 TRBV29-1 CSLSTWDSTDTQYF
TRBJ1-5 TRBV11-2 CASSLGQGAISSNQPQHF
TRBJ2-5 TRBV20-1 CSARSTGSETQYF
TRBJ2-3 TRBV12-3/TRBV12-4 CASSLGEGQGQYF
TRBJ1-6 TRBV5-6 CASSQGRLPLHF
TRBJ2-3 TRBV5-1 CASSFGSGRADTQYF
TRBJ2-5 TRBV29-1 CSVAQSSETQYF